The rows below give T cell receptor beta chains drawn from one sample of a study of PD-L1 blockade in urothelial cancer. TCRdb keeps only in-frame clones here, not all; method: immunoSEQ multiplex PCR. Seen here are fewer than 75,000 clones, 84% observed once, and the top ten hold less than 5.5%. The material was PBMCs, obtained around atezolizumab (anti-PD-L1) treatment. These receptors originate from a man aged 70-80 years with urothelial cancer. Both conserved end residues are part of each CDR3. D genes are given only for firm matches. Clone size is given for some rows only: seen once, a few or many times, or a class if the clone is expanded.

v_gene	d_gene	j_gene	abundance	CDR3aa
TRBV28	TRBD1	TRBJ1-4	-	CASSDLRTGRSEKLFF
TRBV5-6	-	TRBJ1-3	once	CASSLAGRNTIYF
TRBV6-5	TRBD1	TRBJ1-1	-	CASSLRQGGTEAFF
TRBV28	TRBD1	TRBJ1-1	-	CASRKQGANTEAFF
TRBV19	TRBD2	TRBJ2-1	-	CASSIGLARNPSRYNEQFF
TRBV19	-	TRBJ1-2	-	CASRASGGYYGYTF
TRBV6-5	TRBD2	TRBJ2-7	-	CASSYSTSDPQYF
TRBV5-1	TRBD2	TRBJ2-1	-	CASSLEGLAGPEQFF
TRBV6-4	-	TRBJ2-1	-	CASSGAAGSSYNEQFF
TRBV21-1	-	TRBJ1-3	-	CASSPRTGNSYSGNTIYF
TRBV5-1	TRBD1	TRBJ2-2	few	CASTRDSLSDGELFF
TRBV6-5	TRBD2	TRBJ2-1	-	CASSYGAAGLGEQFF
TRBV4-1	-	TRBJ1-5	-	CASSQDPDQPQHF
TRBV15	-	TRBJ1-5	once	CATSSAWGGTGYSNQPQHF
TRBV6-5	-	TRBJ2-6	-	CATTLGASGANVLTF
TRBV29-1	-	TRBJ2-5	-	CSVAQGSETQYF
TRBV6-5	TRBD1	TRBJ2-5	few	CASSFPGQGREETQYF
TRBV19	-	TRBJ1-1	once	CASTLGGGGSMNTEAFF
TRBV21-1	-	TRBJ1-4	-	CASSKEAGEIATNEKLFF
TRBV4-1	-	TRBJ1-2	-	CASSQERTGSTYGYTF